The clone carrying this T cell receptor (beta chain) has just one count. No antigen is known for it. The sample is drawn from a study of graft-versus-host responses after intestinal transplantation. At the level of the study: Among the recipients, all got anti-thymocyte globulin induction and then tacrolimus and steroids for approximately 3 years.

Only in-frame clones appear in the TCRdb table, and some are missing; sequencing was by immunoSEQ multiplex PCR. The sample shows around 110,000 clones, more than 90% of them seen only once. Study-wide results and caveats: Individuals carrying graft-donor T cell macrochimerism showed high graft-versus-host to host-versus-graft clonal ratios in allografts.

The TCR comes from a human donor who was the organ donor for an intestinal transplant. This specimen was unstimulated CD4+ T cells sorted from spleen or lymph node cells, taken before transplant.

CDR3 region: CASSRAGVPYEQYF. The CDR3 DNA reads as TGTGCCAGCAGCCGAGCGGGAGTCCCCTACGAGCAGTACTTC. The V call is TRBV7-9, the J call TRBJ2-7; 8 bases line up with TRBD2. Germline V gene data show CDR1 as SEHNR and CDR2 as FQNEAQ (reference sequence). With V trimmed by 5 bases and J by 2 bases, 5 bases remained unmatched. The length of the CDR3 is 14 residues.